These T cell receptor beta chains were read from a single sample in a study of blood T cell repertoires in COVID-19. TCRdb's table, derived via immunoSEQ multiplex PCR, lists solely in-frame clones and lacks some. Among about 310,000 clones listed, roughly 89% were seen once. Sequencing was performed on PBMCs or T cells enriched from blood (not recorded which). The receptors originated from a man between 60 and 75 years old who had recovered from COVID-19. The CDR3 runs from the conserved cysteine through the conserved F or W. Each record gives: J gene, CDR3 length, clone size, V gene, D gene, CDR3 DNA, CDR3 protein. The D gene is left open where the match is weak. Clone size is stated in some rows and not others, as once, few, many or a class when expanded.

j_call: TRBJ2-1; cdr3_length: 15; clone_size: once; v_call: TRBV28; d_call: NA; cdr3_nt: TGTGCCAGCAGTTCTCTCGGACAGACATACAATGAGCAGTTCTTC; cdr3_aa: CASSSLGQTYNEQFF
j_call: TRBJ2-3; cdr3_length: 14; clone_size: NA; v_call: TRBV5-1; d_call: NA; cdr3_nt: TGCGCCAGCAGCTTCAAAGGGGATCCGCTTACGCAGTATTTT; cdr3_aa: CASSFKGDPLTQYF
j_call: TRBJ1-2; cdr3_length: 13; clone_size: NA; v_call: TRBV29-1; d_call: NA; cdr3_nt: TGCAGCGTCCCGGGCCCGGAGGCCTATGGCTACACCTTC; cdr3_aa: CSVPGPEAYGYTF
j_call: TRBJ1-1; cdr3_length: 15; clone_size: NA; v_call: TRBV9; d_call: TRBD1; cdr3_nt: TGTGCCAGCAGCGTGACAGGGGGTAAGGACACTGAAGCTTTCTTT; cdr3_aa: CASSVTGGKDTEAFF
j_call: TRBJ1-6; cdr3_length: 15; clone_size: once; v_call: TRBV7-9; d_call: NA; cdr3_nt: TGTGCCAGCAGCGGGTCGGCGGAAAGGAATTCACCCCTCCACTTT; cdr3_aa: CASSGSAERNSPLHF
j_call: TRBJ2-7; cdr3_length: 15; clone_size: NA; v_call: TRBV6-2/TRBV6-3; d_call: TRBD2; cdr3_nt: TGTGCCAGCAGCCCGGAGGGACTAGCCGATTACGAGCAGTACTTC; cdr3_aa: CASSPEGLADYEQYF
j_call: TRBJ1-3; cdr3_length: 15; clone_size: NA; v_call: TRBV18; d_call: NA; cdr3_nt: TGTGCCAGCTCCTTCATGCACGGCTCTGGAAACACCATATATTTT; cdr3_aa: CASSFMHGSGNTIYF
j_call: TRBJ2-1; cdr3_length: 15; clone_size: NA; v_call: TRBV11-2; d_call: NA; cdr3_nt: TGTGCCAGCAGCCTCTTCCTAGCGACCTACAATGAGCAGTTCTTC; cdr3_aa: CASSLFLATYNEQFF
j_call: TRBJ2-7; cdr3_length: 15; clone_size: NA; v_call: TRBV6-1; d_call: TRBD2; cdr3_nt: TGTGCCAGCAGTGAAAGTGGGGGAGGGAAATACGAGCAGTACTTC; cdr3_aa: CASSESGGGKYEQYF
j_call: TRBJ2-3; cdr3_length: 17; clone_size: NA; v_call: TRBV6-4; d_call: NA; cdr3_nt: TGTGCCAGCAGTGCCCCGGGCAGGGGAGCTCAGGAGGCTACGCAGTATTTT; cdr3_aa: CASSAPGRGAQEATQYF
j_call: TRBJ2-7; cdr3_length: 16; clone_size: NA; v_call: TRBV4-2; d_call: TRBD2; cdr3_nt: TGTGCCAGCAGCCAAGATTATAGCGGGAGGTCCGACGAGCAGTACTTC; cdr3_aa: CASSQDYSGRSDEQYF
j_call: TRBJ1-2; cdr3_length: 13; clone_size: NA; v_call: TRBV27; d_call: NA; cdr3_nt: TGTGCCAGCAGTTCGACCGGAAGGAGTGGCTACACCTTC; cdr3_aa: CASSSTGRSGYTF
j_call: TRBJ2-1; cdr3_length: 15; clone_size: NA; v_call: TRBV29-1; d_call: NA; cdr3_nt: TGCAGCGTTGATTTCACGGTTAAACGCTACAATGAGCAGTTCTTC; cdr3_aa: CSVDFTVKRYNEQFF
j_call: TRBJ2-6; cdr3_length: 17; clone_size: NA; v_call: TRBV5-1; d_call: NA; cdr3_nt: TGCGCCAGCAGCGCCGTTACAGGGAGCTCTGGGGCCAACGTCCTGACTTTC; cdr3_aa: CASSAVTGSSGANVLTF
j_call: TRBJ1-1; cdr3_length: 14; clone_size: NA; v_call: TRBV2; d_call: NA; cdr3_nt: TGTGCCAGCAGTGCGAGGGGGATGGACACTGAAGCTTTCTTT; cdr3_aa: CASSARGMDTEAFF
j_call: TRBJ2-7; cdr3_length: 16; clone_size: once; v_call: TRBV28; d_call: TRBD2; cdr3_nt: TGTGCCAGCAGCATCTCCGGGACTAGCGGCTCCTACGAGCAGTACTTC; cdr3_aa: CASSISGTSGSYEQYF
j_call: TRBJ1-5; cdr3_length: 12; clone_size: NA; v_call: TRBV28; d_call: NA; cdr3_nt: TGTGCCAGCCGGTGGGGGGTTCAGCCCCAGCATTTT; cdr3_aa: CASRWGVQPQHF
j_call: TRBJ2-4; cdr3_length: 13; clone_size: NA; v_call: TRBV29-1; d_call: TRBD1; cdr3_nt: TGCAGCTTCCTACCGGGACAGGGTAACATTCAGTACTTC; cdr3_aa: CSFLPGQGNIQYF
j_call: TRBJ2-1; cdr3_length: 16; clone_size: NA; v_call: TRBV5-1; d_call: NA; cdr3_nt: TGCGCCAGCAGCCTCGACGGGACTCCCGAATGGGATGAGCAGTTCTTC; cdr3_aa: CASSLDGTPEWDEQFF
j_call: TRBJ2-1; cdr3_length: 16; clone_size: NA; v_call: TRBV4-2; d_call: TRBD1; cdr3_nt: TGTGCCAGCAGCCAAGACTTACTCAGGGGGCTTAATGAGCAGTTCTTC; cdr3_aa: CASSQDLLRGLNEQFF
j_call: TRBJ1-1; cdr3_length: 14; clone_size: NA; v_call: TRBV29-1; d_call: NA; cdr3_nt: TGCAGCGTCGGATGGACAGCCATGAACACTGAAGCTTTCTTT; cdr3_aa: CSVGWTAMNTEAFF
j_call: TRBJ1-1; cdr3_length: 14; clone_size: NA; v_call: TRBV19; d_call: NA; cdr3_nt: TGTGCCAGTAGTCCCAAAAGGGACTCCACTGAAGCTTTCTTT; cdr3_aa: CASSPKRDSTEAFF
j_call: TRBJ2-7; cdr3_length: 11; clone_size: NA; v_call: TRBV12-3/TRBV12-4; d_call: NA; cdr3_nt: TGTGCCAGCAGCTCGGGGTATGAGCAGTACTTC; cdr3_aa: CASSSGYEQYF
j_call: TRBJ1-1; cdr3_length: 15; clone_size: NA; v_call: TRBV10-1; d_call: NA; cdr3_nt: TGCGCCAGCAGTGAGGGTATTGGGAGGAACACTGAAGCTTTCTTT; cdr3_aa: CASSEGIGRNTEAFF
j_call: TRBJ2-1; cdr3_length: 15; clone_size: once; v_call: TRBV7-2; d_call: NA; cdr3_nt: TGTGCCAGCAGCTTAGCGCCACTAGTTGGCAATGAGCAGTTCTTC; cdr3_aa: CASSLAPLVGNEQFF
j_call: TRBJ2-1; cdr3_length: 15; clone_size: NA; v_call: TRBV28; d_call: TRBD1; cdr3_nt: TGTGCCAGCAGTTTCCCACAGGGGCAATGGAATGAGCAGTTCTTC; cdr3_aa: CASSFPQGQWNEQFF
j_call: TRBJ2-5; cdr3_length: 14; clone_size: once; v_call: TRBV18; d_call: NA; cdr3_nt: TGTGCCAGCTCACCGCAGGGGCCACCGGAGACCCAGTACTTC; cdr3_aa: CASSPQGPPETQYF
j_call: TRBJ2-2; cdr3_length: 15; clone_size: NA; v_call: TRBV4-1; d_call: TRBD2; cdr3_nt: TGCGCCAGCAGCCATCTACTAGCGGGAGTTGGGGAGCTGTTTTTT; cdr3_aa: CASSHLLAGVGELFF
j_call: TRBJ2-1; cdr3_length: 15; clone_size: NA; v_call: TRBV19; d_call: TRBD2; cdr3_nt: TGTGCCAGTAATTCCCCTAGCGGTGCCTACAATGAGCAGTTCTTC; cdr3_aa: CASNSPSGAYNEQFF
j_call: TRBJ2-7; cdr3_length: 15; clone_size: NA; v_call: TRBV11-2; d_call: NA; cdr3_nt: TGTGCCAGCAGCTTTACCCCCAACCGGGATGGCGTGCAGTACTTC; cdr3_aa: CASSFTPNRDGVQYF